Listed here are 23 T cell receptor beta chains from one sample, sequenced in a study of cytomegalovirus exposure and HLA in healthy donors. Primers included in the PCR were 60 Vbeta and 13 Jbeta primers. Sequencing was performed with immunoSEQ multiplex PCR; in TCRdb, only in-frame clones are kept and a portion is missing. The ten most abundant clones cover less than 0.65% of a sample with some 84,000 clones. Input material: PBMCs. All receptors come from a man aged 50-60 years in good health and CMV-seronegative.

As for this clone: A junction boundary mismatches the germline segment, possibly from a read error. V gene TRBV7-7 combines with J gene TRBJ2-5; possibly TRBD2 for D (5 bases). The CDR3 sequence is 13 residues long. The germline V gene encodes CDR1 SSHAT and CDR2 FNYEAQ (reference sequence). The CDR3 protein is CASSLLLEGTQYF. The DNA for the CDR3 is TGTGCTAGCAGCTTACTTCTTGAGGGGACCCAGTACTTC.

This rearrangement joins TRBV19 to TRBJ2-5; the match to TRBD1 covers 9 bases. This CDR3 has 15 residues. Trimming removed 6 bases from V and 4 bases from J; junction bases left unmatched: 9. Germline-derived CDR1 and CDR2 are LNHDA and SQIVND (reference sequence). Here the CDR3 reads CASSNRDRESETQYF. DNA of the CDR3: TGTGCCAGTAGCAATCGGGACAGGGAGTCAGAGACCCAGTACTTC. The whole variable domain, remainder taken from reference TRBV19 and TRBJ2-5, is DGGITQSPKYLFRKEGQNVTLSCEQNLNHDAMYWYRQDPGQGLRLIYYSQIVNDFQKGDIAEGYSVSREKKESFPLTVTSAQKNPTAFYLCASSNRDRESETQYFGPGTRLLVL.

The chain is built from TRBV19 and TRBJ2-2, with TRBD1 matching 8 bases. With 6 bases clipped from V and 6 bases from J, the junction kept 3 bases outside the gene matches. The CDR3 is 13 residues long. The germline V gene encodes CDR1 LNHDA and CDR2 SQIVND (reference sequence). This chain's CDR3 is CASRRTGSGELFF. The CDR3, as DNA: TGTGCCAGTAGAAGGACAGGGTCCGGGGAGCTGTTTTTT.

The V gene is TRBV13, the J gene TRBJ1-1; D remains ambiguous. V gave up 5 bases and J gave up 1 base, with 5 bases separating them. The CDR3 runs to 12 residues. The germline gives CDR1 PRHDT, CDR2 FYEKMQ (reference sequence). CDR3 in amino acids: CASSHQNTEAFF. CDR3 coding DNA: TGTGCCAGCAGCCATCAGAACACTGAAGCTTTCTTT.

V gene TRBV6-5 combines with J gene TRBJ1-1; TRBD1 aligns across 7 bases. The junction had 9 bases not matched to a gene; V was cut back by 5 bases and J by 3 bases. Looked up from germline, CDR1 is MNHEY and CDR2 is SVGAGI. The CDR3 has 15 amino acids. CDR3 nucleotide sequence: TGTGCCAGCAGTACCGATTACAGGGGTGACACTGAAGCTTTCTTT. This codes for CASSTDYRGDTEAFF.

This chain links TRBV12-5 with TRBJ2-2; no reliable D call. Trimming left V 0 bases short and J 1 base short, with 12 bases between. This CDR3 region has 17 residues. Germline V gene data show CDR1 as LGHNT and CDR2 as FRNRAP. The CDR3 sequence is CASGLVMTHENTGELFF. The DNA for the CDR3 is TGTGCTAGTGGTTTGGTGATGACACACGAGAACACCGGGGAGCTGTTTTTT.

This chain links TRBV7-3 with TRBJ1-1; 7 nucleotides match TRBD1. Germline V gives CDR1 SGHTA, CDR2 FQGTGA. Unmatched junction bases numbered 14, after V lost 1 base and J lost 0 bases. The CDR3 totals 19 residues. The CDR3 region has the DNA TGTGCCAGCAGCTTAAACCCGAAAATTGGGACAGAGATGAACACTGAAGCTTTCTTT. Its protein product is CASSLNPKIGTEMNTEAFF.

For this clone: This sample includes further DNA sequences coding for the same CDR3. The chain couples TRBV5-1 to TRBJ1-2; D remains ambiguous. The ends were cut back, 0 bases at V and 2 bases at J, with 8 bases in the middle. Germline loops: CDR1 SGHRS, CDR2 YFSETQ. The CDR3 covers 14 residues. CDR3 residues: CASSLAPGNYGYTF. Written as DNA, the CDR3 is TGCGCCAGCAGCTTGGCCCCGGGGAACTATGGCTACACCTTC.

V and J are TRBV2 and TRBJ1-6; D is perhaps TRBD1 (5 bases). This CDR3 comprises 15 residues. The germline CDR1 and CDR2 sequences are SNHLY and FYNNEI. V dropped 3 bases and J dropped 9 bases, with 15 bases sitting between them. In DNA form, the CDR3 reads TGTGCCAGCAGTGAGTGGGGCACCCAATCTTCACCCCTCCACTTT. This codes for CASSEWGTQSSPLHF.

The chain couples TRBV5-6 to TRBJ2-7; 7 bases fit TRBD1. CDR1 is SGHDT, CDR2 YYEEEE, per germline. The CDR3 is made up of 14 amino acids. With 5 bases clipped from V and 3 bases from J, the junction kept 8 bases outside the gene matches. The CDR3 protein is CASSPTRGHYEQYF. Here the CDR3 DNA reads TGTGCCAGCAGTCCCACTAGGGGGCACTACGAGCAGTACTTC.

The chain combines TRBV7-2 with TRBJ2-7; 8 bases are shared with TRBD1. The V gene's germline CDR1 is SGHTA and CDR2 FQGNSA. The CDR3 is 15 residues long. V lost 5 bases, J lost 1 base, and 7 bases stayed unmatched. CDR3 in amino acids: CASSPRTGRSYEQYF. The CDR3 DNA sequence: TGTGCCAGCAGCCCCAGGACAGGGAGGTCCTACGAGCAGTACTTC.

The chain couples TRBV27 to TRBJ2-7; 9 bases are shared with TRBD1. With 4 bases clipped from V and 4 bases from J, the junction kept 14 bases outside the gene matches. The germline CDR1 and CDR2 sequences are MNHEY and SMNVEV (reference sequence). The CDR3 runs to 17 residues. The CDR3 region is CASSSMQQGQGRYEQYF. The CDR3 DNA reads TGTGCCAGCAGTTCCATGCAACAGGGACAGGGACGGTACGAGCAGTACTTC.

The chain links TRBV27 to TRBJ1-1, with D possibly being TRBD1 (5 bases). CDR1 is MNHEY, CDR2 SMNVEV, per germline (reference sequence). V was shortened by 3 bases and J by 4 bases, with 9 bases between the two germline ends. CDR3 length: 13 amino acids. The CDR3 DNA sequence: TGTGCCAGCAGTTTCGGGGGGGGCACTGAAGCTTTCTTT. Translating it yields CASSFGGGTEAFF.

This chain's CDR3 is CASSLGEWDYGYTF. The CDR3 coding sequence is TGTGCCAGCAGCTTAGGGGAGTGGGACTATGGCTACACCTTC. V gene TRBV11-2 combines with J gene TRBJ1-2; D is undetermined. CDR3 size: 14 residues. Between the trimmed V and J ends, which lost 1 base and 3 bases, there was a span of 9 bases. Per germline, CDR1 SGHAT and CDR2 FQNNGV.

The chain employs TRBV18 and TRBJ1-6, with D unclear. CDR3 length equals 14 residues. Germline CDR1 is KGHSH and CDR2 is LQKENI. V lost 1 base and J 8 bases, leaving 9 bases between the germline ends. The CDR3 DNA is TGTGCCAGCTCACCACGGACGGAGGATTCACCCCTCCACTTT. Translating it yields CASSPRTEDSPLHF. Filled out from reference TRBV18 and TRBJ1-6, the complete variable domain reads NAGVMQNPRHLVRRRGQEARLRCSPMKGHSHVYWYRQLPEEGLKFMVYLQKENIIDESGMPKERFSAEFPKEGPSILRIQQVVRGDSAAYFCASSPRTEDSPLHFGNGTRLTVT.

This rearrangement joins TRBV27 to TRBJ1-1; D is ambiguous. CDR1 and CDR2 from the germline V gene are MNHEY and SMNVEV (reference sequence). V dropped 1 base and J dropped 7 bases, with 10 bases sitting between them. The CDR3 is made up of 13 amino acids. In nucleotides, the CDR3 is TGTGCCAGCAGTTTATATCTCGTTAATGAAGCTTTCTTT. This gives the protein CASSLYLVNEAFF.

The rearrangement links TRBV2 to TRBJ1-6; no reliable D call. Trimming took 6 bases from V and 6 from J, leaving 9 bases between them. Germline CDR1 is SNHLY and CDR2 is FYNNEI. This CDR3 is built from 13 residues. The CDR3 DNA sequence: TGTGCCAGCAGGACCCCGGGTAATTCACCCCTCCACTTT. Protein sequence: CASRTPGNSPLHF. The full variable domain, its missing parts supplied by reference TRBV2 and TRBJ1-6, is EPEVTQTPSHQVTQMGQEVILRCVPISNHLYFYWYRQILGQKVEFLVSFYNNEISEKSEIFDDQFSVERPDGSNFTLKIRSTKLEDSAMYFCASRTPGNSPLHFGNGTRLTVT.

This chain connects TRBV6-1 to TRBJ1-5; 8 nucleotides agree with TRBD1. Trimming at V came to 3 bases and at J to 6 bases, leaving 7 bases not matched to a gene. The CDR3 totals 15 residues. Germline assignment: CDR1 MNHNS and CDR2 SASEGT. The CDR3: CASSEGGQGSQPQHF. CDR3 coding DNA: TGTGCCAGCAGTGAGGGTGGACAGGGCTCTCAGCCCCAGCATTTT.

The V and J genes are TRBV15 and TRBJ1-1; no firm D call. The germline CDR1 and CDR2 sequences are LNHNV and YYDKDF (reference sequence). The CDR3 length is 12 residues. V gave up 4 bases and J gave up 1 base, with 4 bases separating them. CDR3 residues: CATSKRNTEAFF. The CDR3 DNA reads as TGTGCCACCAGCAAGCGGAACACTGAAGCTTTCTTT.

This chain's CDR3 is CASSQNSGGSYEQYF. CDR3 in DNA: TGCGCCAGCAGTCAAAACTCAGGGGGCTCCTACGAGCAGTACTTC. The chain links TRBV23-1 to TRBJ2-7; the match to TRBD1 covers 7 bases. TRBV23-1 qualifies as an ORF whose function is uncertain. The CDR3 totals 15 residues. Unmatched junction bases numbered 4, after V lost 2 bases and J lost 0 bases.

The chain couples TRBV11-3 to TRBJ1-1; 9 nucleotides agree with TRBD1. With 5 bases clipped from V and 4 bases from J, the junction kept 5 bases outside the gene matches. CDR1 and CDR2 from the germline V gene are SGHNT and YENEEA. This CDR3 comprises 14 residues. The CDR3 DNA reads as TGTGCCAGCAGCCTGGGACAGGGAGGCACTGAAGCTTTCTTT. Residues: CASSLGQGGTEAFF.

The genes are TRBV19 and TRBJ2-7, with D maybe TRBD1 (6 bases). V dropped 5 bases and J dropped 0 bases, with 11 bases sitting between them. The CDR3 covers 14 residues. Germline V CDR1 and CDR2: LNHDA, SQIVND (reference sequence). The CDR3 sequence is CASSWGQLSYEQYF. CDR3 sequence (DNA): TGTGCCAGTAGTTGGGGACAACTCTCCTACGAGCAGTACTTC.

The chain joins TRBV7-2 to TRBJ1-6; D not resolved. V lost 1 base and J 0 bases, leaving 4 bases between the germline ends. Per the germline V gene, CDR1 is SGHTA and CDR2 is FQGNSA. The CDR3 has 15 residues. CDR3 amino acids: CASSLESSYNSPLHF. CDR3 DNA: TGTGCCAGCAGCTTAGAGAGCTCCTATAATTCACCCCTCCACTTT.